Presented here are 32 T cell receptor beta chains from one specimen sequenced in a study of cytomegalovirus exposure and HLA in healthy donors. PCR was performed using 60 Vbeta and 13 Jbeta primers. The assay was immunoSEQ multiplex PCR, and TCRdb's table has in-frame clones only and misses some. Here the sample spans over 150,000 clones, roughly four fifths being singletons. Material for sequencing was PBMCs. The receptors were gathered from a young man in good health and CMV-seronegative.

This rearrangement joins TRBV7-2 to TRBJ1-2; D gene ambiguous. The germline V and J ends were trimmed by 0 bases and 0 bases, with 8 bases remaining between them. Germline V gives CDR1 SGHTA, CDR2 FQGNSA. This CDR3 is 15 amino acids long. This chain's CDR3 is CASSLANGANYGYTF. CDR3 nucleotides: TGTGCCAGCAGCTTAGCGAACGGGGCTAACTATGGCTACACCTTC.

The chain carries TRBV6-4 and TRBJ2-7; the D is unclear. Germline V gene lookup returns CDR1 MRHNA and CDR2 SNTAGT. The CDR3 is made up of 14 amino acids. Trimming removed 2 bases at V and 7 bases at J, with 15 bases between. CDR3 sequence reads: CASSDRVVEVEQYF. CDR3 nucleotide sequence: TGTGCCAGCAGTGACCGGGTGGTAGAGGTGGAGCAGTACTTC.

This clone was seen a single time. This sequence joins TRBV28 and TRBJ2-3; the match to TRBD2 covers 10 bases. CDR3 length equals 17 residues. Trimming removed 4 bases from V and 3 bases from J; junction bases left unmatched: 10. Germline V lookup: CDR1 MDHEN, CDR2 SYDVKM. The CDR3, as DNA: TGTGCCAGCAGTTCCCATTCTAGCGGGGGAGGGACAGATACGCAGTATTTT. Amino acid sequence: CASSSHSSGGGTDTQYF.

The CDR3 sequence is CAIGPQPYEQYF. CDR3 DNA sequence: TGTGCCATCGGGCCCCAACCCTACGAGCAGTACTTC. The chain couples TRBV10-3 to TRBJ2-7; the D is unclear. Germline V gives CDR1 ENHRY, CDR2 SYGVKD. The V end was cut by 8 bases, the J end by 2 bases, with 10 bases between. CDR3 length equals 12 residues.

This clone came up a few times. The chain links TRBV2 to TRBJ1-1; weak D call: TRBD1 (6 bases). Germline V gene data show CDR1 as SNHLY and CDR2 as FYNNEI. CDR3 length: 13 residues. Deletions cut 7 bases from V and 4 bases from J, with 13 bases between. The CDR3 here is CASTPTGFTEAFF. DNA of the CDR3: TGTGCCAGCACCCCTACAGGGTTCACTGAAGCTTTCTTT.

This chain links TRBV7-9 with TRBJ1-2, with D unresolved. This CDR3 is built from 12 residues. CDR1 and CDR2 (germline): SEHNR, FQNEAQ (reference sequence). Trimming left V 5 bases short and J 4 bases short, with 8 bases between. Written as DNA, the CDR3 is TGTGCCAGCAGCCCTGGGCCCTATGGCTACACCTTC. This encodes CASSPGPYGYTF.

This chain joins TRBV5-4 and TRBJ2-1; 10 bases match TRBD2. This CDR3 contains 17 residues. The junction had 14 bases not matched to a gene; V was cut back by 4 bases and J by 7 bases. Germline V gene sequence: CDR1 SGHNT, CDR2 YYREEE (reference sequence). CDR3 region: CASSRGAASGSSNEQFF. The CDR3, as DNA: TGTGCCAGCAGCCGGGGGGCGGCTAGCGGGAGTTCGAATGAGCAGTTCTTC. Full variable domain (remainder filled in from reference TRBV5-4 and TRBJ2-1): ETGVTQSPTHLIKTRGQQVTLRCSSQSGHNTVSWYQQALGQGPQFIFQYYREEENGRGNFPPRFSGLQFPNYSSELNVNALELDDSALYLCASSRGAASGSSNEQFFGPGTRLTVL.

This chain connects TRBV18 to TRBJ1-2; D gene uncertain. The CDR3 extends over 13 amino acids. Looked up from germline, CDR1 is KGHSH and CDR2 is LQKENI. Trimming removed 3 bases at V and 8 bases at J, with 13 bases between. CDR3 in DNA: TGTGCCAGCTCACCGCACTGGGCTGGCGGCTACACCTTC. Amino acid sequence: CASSPHWAGGYTF.

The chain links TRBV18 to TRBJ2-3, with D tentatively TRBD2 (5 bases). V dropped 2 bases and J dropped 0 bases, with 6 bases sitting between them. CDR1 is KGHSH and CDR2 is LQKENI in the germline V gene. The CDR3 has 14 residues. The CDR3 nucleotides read TGTGCCAGCTCACCAGGGGAGAGCACAGATACGCAGTATTTT. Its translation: CASSPGESTDTQYF.

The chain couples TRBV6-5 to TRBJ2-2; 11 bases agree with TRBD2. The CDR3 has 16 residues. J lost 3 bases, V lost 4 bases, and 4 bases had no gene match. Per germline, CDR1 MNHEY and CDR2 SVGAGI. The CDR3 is CASSLAGGPDTGELFF. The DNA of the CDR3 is TGTGCCAGCAGTTTAGCGGGAGGGCCCGACACCGGGGAGCTGTTTTTT.

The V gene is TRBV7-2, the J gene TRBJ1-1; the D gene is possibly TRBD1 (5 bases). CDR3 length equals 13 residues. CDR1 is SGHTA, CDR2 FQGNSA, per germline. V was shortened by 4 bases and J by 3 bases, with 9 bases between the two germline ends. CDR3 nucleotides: TGTGCCAGCAGCTCCTTAGGGGACACTGAAGCTTTCTTT. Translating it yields CASSSLGDTEAFF.

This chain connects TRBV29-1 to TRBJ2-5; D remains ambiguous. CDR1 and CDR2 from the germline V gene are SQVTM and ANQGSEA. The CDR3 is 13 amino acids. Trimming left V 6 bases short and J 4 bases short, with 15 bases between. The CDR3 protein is CSVSTVPVETQYF. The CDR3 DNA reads TGCAGCGTATCCACAGTGCCCGTAGAGACCCAGTACTTC.

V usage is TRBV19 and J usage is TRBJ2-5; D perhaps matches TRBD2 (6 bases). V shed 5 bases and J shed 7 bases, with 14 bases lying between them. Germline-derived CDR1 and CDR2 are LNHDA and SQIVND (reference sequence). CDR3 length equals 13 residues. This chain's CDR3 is CASSSQGGGTQYF. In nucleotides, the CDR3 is TGTGCCAGTAGTTCCCAGGGAGGTGGGACCCAGTACTTC.

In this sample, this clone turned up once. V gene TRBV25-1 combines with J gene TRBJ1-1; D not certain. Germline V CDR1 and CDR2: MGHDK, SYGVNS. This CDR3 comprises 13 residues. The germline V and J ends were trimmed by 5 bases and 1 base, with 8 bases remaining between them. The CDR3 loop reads CASSYTPNTEAFF. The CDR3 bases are TGTGCCAGCAGTTATACACCGAACACTGAAGCTTTCTTT.

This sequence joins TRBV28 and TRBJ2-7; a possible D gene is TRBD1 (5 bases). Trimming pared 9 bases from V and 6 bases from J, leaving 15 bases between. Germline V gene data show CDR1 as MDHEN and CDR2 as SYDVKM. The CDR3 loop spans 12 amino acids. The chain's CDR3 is CASYAGSGEQYF. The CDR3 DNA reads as TGTGCCAGTTACGCAGGGTCCGGCGAGCAGTACTTC.

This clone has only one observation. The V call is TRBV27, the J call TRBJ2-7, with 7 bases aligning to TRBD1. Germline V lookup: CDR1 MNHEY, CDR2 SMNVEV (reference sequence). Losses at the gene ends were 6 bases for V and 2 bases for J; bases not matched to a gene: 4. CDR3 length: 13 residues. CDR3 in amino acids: CASRPGGAYEQYF. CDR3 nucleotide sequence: TGTGCCAGCAGGCCAGGGGGAGCCTACGAGCAGTACTTC.

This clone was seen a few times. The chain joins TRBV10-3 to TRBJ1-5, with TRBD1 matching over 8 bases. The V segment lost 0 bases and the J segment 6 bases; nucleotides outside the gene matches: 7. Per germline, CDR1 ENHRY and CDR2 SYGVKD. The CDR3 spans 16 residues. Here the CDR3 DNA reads TGTGCCATCAGTGAGTCCACAGGGGGGCGAAGTCAGCCCCAGCATTTT. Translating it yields CAISESTGGRSQPQHF.

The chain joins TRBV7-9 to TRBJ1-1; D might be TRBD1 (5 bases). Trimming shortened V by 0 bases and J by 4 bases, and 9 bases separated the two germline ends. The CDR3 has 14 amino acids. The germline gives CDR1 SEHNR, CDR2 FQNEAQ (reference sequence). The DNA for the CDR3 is TGTGCCAGCAGCTTAGCGGGGGGGGGCACTGAAGCTTTCTTT. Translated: CASSLAGGGTEAFF. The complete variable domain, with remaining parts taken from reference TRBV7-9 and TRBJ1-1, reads DTGVSQNPRHKITKRGQNVTFRCDPISEHNRLYWYRQTLGQGPEFLTYFQNEAQLEKSRLLSDRFSAERPKGSFSTLEIQRTEQGDSAMYLCASSLAGGGTEAFFGQGTRLTVV.

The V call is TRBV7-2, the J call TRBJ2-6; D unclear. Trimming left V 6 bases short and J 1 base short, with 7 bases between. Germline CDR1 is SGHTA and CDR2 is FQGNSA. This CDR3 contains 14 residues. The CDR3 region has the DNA TGTGCCAGCAGACGAGAGTCTGGGGCCAACGTCCTGACTTTC. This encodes CASRRESGANVLTF.

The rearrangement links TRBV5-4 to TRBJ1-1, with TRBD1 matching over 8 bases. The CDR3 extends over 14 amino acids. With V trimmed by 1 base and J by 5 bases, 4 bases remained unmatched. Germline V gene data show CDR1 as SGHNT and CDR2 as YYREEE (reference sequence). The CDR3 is CASSLRRGLTEAFF. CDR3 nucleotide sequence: TGTGCCAGCAGCTTGCGCAGGGGGCTGACTGAAGCTTTCTTT.

As DNA, the CDR3 is TGTGCCAGCAGTTACTCAGGAGAAATTATAAATCAGCCCCAGCATTTT. It encodes CASSYSGEIINQPQHF. The V and J genes are TRBV6-6 and TRBJ1-5; D uncertain. CDR3 size: 16 residues. Germline CDR1 MNHNY, CDR2 SVGAGI (reference sequence). Deletions cut 0 bases from V and 4 bases from J, with 13 bases between.

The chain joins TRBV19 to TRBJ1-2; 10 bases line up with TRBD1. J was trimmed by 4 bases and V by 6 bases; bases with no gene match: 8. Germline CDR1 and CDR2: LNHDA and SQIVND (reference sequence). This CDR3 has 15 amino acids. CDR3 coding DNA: TGTGCCAGTAGGCTTCCGGGACAGGGGAGCTATGGCTACACCTTC. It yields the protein CASRLPGQGSYGYTF.

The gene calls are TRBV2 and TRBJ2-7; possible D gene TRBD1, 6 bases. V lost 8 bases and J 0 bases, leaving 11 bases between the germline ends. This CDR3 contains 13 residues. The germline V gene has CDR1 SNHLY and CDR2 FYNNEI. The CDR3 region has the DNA TGTGCCAGCCGACAGGTGAACTCCTACGAGCAGTACTTC. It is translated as CASRQVNSYEQYF. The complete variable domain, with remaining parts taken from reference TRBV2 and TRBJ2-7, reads EPEVTQTPSHQVTQMGQEVILRCVPISNHLYFYWYRQILGQKVEFLVSFYNNEISEKSEIFDDQFSVERPDGSNFTLKIRSTKLEDSAMYFCASRQVNSYEQYFGPGTRLTVT.

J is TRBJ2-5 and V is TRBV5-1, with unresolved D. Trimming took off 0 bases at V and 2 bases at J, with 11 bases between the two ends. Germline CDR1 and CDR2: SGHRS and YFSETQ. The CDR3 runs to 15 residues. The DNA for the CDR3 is TGCGCCAGCAGCTTGGGTGCGGCAGAGCAAGAGACCCAGTACTTC. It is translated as CASSLGAAEQETQYF.

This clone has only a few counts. CDR3 in amino acids: CASSQHFSNQPQHF. The CDR3 DNA sequence: TGTGCCAGCAGCCAACATTTTAGCAATCAGCCCCAGCATTTT. V usage is TRBV9 and J usage is TRBJ1-5; D is unresolved. The ends were cut back, 4 bases at V and 0 bases at J, with 8 bases in the middle. Germline V gives CDR1 SGDLS, CDR2 YYNGEE. CDR3 size: 14 residues.

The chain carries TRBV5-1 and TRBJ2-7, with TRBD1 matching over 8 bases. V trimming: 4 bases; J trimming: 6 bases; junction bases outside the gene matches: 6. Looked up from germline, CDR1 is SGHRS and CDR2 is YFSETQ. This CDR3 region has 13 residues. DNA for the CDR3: TGCGCCAGCAGCGACTACAGGGGGATCGAGCAGTACTTC. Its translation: CASSDYRGIEQYF.

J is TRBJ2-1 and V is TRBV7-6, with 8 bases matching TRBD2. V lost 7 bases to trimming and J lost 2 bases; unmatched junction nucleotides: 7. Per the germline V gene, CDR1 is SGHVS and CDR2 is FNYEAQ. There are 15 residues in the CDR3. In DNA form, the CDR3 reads TGTGCCAGCACCGAGACGGGAGGGGCCTACAATGAGCAGTTCTTC. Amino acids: CASTETGGAYNEQFF. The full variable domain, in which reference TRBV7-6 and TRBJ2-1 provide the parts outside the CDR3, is GAGVSQSPRYKVTKRGQDVALRCDPISGHVSLYWYRQALGQGPEFLTYFNYEAQQDKSGLPNDRFSAERPEGSISTLTIQRTEQRDSAMYRCASTETGGAYNEQFFGPGTRLTVL.

CDR3 region: CASSDLGSGSRHEQYF. CDR3 nucleotides: TGTGCCAGCAGTGATTTGGGAAGCGGGAGTAGGCACGAGCAGTACTTC. The genes are TRBV2 and TRBJ2-7, with 8 bases that match TRBD2. The CDR3 loop spans 16 amino acids. V shed 3 bases and J 5 bases; nucleotides not matched to a gene: 12. Germline CDR1 reads SNHLY; CDR2 reads FYNNEI.

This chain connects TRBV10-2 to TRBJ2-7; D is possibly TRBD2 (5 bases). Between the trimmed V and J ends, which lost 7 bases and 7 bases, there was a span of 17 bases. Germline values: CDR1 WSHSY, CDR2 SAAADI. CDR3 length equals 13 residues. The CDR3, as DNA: TGCGCCAGCAAAAGTGCCGGGAAGGGAGAGCAGTACTTC. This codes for CASKSAGKGEQYF.

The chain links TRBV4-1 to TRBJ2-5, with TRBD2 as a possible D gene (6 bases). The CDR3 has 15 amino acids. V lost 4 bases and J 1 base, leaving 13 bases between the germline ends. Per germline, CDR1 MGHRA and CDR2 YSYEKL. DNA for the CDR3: TGCGCCAGCAGCCGATTGGCGGGGACCCAAGAGACCCAGTACTTC. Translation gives CASSRLAGTQETQYF.

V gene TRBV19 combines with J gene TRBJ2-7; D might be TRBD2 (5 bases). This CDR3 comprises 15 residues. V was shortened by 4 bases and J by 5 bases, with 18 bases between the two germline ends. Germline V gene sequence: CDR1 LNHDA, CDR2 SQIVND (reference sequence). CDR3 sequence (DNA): TGTGCCAGTAGTACCCCTCCCGGGGATCCGGACGAGCAGTACTTC. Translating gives CASSTPPGDPDEQYF.

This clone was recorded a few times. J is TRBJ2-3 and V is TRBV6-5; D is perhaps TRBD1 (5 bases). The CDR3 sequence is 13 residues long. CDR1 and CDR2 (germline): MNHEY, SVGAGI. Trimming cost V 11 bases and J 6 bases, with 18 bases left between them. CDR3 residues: CAVSRGYGDTQYF. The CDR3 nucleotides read TGTGCCGTATCTAGGGGTTATGGGGATACGCAGTATTTT.